The T cell receptor beta chain under discussion was sequenced for a study of CD8 T cells in ankylosing spondylitis. Overall study results and limits: There was a TCR beta motif, made of 7 or 8 highly homologous variants, that appeared characteristic of ankylosing spondylitis blood. There were earlier reports of some motif variants in reactive arthritis synovial fluid and blood.

This clonotype occurred many times. The antigen is undetermined. V gave up 5 bases and J gave up 6 bases; unmatched junction bases: 9. The CDR3 loop spans 14 amino acids. Germline V gene lookup returns CDR1 SGHRS and CDR2 YFSETQ. Each CDR3 protein is one row after TCRdb ran MiXCR on the 5' RACE reads. The profile shows around 39,000 distinct CDR3 sequences, approximately 15% of them singletons. The chain has TRBV5-1 and TRBJ2-7, with 9 bases identical to TRBD1. The material sequenced was blood. This TCR was recovered from a male donor with ankylosing spondylitis or in good health (not recorded which). Here the CDR3 reads CASSYRDRASEQYF. In DNA, the CDR3 is TGCGCCAGCAGTTACCGGGACAGGGCCTCCGAGCAGTACTTC.